Below, 18 T cell receptor beta chains from the same sample are listed, as sequenced in a study of regulatory T cells in long-lasting Graves disease (dated by TCRdb to about 2021). Library prep was done by multiplex PCR. Reads for this sample came from an Illumina HiSeq 4000. TCR beta libraries were built with iRepertoire HTBI primers and Arm-PCR amplification of CDR3 regions. The public reads were quality trimmed at Q25 with fastp and then assembled into clones with MiXCR by TCRdb, keeping productive beta chains. Merged by CDR3 protein, the rows form single entries marked with the most common genes and DNA. The sample table holds about half a million distinct CDR3 sequences, of which 22% were seen once. Less than 15% of the sample is taken by the ten largest. The time point label for this specimen denotes: persistent/refractory GD, antithyroid drugs over 5 years with positive TRAb. RNA was extracted from PBMCs in TRIzol for both TCR sequencing and RNA sequencing.

The sequencing here drew on peripheral blood mononuclear cells (PBMCs), taken when the disease was refractory, from a patient treated with antithyroid drugs. The receptors shown here come from a female donor with Graves disease.

This clonotype was seen only a few times. As DNA, the CDR3 is TGTGCCAGCACGACCGGGACAGTCGCCGGGGAGCTGTTTTTT. Protein sequence: CASTTGTVAGELFF. The chain carries TRBV28 and TRBJ2-2; 7 positions match TRBD1. The V gene's germline CDR1 is MDHEN and CDR2 SYDVKM. V lost 7 bases, J lost 6 bases, and 8 bases stayed unmatched. This CDR3 contains 14 residues.

The V gene is TRBV28, the J gene TRBJ2-1; maybe TRBD1 (6 bases). Germline V gene sequence: CDR1 MDHEN, CDR2 SYDVKM. The V end lost 6 bases, the J end lost 1 base, and 16 bases lay between the germline ends. The CDR3 extends over 16 amino acids. CDR3 residues: CASSVPTRGSYNEQFF. The CDR3 nucleotides are TGTGCCAGCAGCGTCCCTACCAGGGGTTCCTACAATGAGCAGTTCTTC. The variable domain in full, completed from reference TRBV28 and TRBJ2-1, reads DVKVTQSSRYLVKRTGEKVFLECVQDMDHENMFWYRQDPGLGLRLIYFSYDVKMKEKGDIPEGYSVSREKKERFSLILESASTNQTSMYLCASSVPTRGSYNEQFFGPGTRLTVL.

The chain uses TRBV30 and TRBJ1-6; D is possibly TRBD1 (5 bases). This CDR3 contains 14 residues. Trimming stripped 3 bases from V and 7 bases from J, with 13 bases between. Germline-derived CDR1 and CDR2 are GTSNPN and SVGIG (reference sequence). The CDR3 DNA reads TGTGCCTGGAGGACAGAAGTGGGCAATTCACCCCTCCACTTT. It is translated as CAWRTEVGNSPLHF.

Concerning this clonotype: No DNA is shown, since the ends of the CDR3 on it are uncertain; the CDR3 is the one TCRdb lists. The genes are TRBV15 and TRBJ1-2. The CDR3 has 22 amino acids, counting both end residues. Germline V CDR1 and CDR2: LNHNV, YYDKDF (reference sequence). The chain's CDR3 is CATSTWGGDYEQYFGPGDGYTF.

This clonotype was counted many times. The chain is built from TRBV28 and TRBJ1-5, with D possibly being TRBD1 (5 bases). Germline V gene lookup returns CDR1 MDHEN and CDR2 SYDVKM. V lost 7 bases to trimming and J lost 2 bases, with 12 bases between them. CDR3 length: 14 residues. The CDR3 sequence is CASKGGAGNQPQHF. CDR3 sequence (DNA): TGTGCCAGCAAAGGCGGGGCGGGCAATCAGCCCCAGCATTTT.

V usage is TRBV4-1 and J usage is TRBJ2-5; the D call may be TRBD1 or TRBD2 (5 bases each). V was shortened by 6 bases and J by 4 bases, with 18 bases between the two germline ends. The length of the CDR3 is 15 residues. Germline V CDR1 and CDR2: MGHRA, YSYEKL. The CDR3 reads CASRELGVAGETQYF. DNA for the CDR3: TGCGCCAGCAGGGAGCTGGGGGTGGCGGGAGAGACCCAGTACTTC.

Many counts were recorded for this clonotype. V usage is TRBV7-2 and J usage is TRBJ1-1; D is ambiguous. Germline loops: CDR1 SGHTA, CDR2 FQGNSA. The CDR3 runs 14 residues. V gave up 5 bases and J gave up 4 bases, with 14 bases separating them. This CDR3 is CASSQEWVSTEAFF. The CDR3 DNA reads as TGTGCCAGCAGCCAGGAATGGGTATCCACTGAAGCTTTCTTT.

This clonotype was detected only a few times. This chain links TRBV29-1 with TRBJ1-1, with TRBD1 as a possible D gene (6 bases). Germline CDR1 is SQVTM and CDR2 is ANQGSEA. V was shortened by 7 bases and J by 6 bases, with 9 bases between the two germline ends. This CDR3 has 10 residues. The CDR3: CSAGESEAFF. CDR3 DNA: TGCAGCGCAGGGGAATCTGAAGCTTTCTTT.

This clonotype was detected a few times. The CDR3, as DNA: TGTGCCAGCAGTAATCAGGGGGGGAACATTCAGTACTTC. Translating gives CASSNQGGNIQYF. The rearrangement links TRBV6-1 to TRBJ2-4; D tentatively fits TRBD1 or TRBD2 (7 bases each). Germline V CDR1 and CDR2: MNHNS, SASEGT. The CDR3 sequence is 13 residues long. V shed 5 bases and J shed 7 bases, with 12 bases lying between them.

A few counts support this clonotype. The DNA of the CDR3 is TGCAGCGCCAGGGGTACCTCCCAAGAGACCCAGTACTTC. It is translated as CSARGTSQETQYF. This sequence joins TRBV29-1 and TRBJ2-5, with D perhaps TRBD1 (6 bases). The CDR3 totals 13 residues. Trimming took 7 bases from V and 1 from J, leaving 13 bases between them. The germline V gene encodes CDR1 SQVTM and CDR2 ANQGSEA.

This clonotype was seen ten or more times. This rearrangement joins TRBV15 to TRBJ2-5; D possibly corresponds to TRBD1 (5 bases). V was cut by 0 bases and J by 4 bases, with 9 bases left in between. The germline V gene has CDR1 LNHNV and CDR2 YYDKDF (reference sequence). CDR3 length equals 14 residues. The DNA for the CDR3 is TGTGCCACCAGCAGAGATAGGGGTGGAGAGACCCAGTACTTC. This encodes CATSRDRGGETQYF.

This clonotype appeared many times. The chain carries TRBV9 and TRBJ1-5; a possible D gene is TRBD1 (5 bases). The CDR3 is 15 amino acids. V gave up 4 bases and J gave up 0 bases, with 11 bases separating them. Germline V CDR1 and CDR2: SGDLS, YYNGEE. The CDR3 DNA reads as TGTGCCAGCAGCAAAGACAGCGCTAGCAATCAGCCCCAGCATTTT. It specifies CASSKDSASNQPQHF.

This clonotype occurred many times. V gene TRBV7-2 combines with J gene TRBJ2-5; D is possibly TRBD1 or TRBD2 (6 bases each). Germline V lookup: CDR1 SGHTA, CDR2 FQGNSA. There are 15 residues in the CDR3. Trimming cost V 0 bases and J 2 bases, with 10 bases left between them. As DNA, the CDR3 is TGTGCCAGCAGCTTAGCGGGGGGCCTGCAAGAGACCCAGTACTTC. This codes for CASSLAGGLQETQYF.

This clonotype appeared many times. This rearrangement joins TRBV25-1 to TRBJ1-1; D ambiguous. The length of the CDR3 is 15 residues. Germline V gives CDR1 MGHDK, CDR2 SYGVNS. The V end was cut by 2 bases, the J end by 1 base, with 11 bases between. The CDR3 DNA reads as TGTGCCAGCAGTGAAGACAAGACGGGGAACACTGAAGCTTTCTTT. Its protein product is CASSEDKTGNTEAFF.

This clonotype was found many times. The chain is built from TRBV11-2 and TRBJ1-5; D might be TRBD1 (6 bases). CDR1 SGHAT and CDR2 FQNNGV come from the germline V gene. Trimming shortened V by 6 bases and J by 1 base, and 10 bases separated the two germline ends. The CDR3 runs 14 residues. CDR3 sequence (DNA): TGTGCCAGCAGACAGGGAGGCAGCAATCAGCCCCAGCATTTT. It specifies CASRQGGSNQPQHF.

This clonotype occurred many times. This chain links TRBV5-8 with TRBJ2-7; possibly TRBD1 or TRBD2 for D (5 bases each). Per the germline V gene, CDR1 is SGHTS and CDR2 is YDEGEE. V gave up 4 bases and J gave up 2 bases, with 13 bases separating them. The CDR3 totals 14 residues. The CDR3 loop reads CASSLHPGPYEQYF. As DNA, the CDR3 is TGTGCCAGCAGCCTTCATCCGGGGCCCTACGAGCAGTACTTC.

The V call is TRBV7-9, the J call TRBJ1-1, with D possibly being TRBD1 (5 bases). The CDR3 totals 13 residues. Germline CDR1 and CDR2: SEHNR and FQNEAQ (reference sequence). Trimming pared 8 bases from V and 3 bases from J, leaving 13 bases between. The CDR3 DNA is TGTGCCAGCGGCGGACCGGGGCACACTGAAGCTTTCTTT. Translation: CASGGPGHTEAFF. The full variable domain, in which reference TRBV7-9 and TRBJ1-1 provide the parts outside the CDR3, is DTGVSQNPRHKITKRGQNVTFRCDPISEHNRLYWYRQTLGQGPEFLTYFQNEAQLEKSRLLSDRFSAERPKGSFSTLEIQRTEQGDSAMYLCASGGPGHTEAFFGQGTRLTVV.

This clonotype appeared a single time. The genes are TRBV2 and TRBJ1-2; possibly TRBD1 for D (5 bases). The CDR3 is made up of 14 amino acids. With 6 bases removed from V and 1 base from J, the gap between germline ends came to 12 bases. Per the germline V gene, CDR1 is SNHLY and CDR2 is FYNNEI. The CDR3 coding sequence is TGTGCCAGCAGCGCCGGGACTCATAACTATGGCTACACCTTC. Encoded protein: CASSAGTHNYGYTF.